The TCR beta chain described here comes from a study of blood T cell repertoires in COVID-19. At the level of the study: Both acute and convalescent COVID-19 samples were obtained from the United States, Italy and Spain. PBMCs, B-cell-depleted T cells, or T cells were the source of the cDNA or gDNA that made up the material.

Original data processing: Estimated nucleated cell counts came from reference gene primer amplification. The table came from immunoSEQ multiplex PCR; TCRdb's copy has only in-frame clones and leaves some out. From that table come the V and J calls and clone size; the DNA was used to work out D and trimming. This table has about 130,000 clones, 60% to 75% appearing once. CDR3 size: 14 residues. The trim removed 5 bases at V and 4 bases at J, leaving 6 bases unmatched. Looked up from germline, CDR1 is SGHNT and CDR2 is YENEEA. The chain is built from TRBV11-3 and TRBJ2-3, with 7 bases identical to TRBD2. The material sequenced was peripheral blood. The source of this sequence is a woman between 65 and 79 years old with acute or convalescent COVID-19. The CDR3 region has the DNA TGTGCCAGCAGCCCCGGACTAGAATCAGATACGCAGTATTTT. Its translation is CASSPGLESDTQYF.